This TCR beta chain was obtained from a study of identical twins. Study observations and caveats: Shared out-of-frame alpha sequences (those common to twins) showed excess low generation probability. The analysis was cross-sectional rather than longitudinal within donors.

Unique molecular identifiers were present on the cDNA, and a universal primer site came from template switching. TCRdb fed the 5' RACE reads into MiXCR, producing one record per CDR3 protein. The profile shows some 1,600,000 distinct CDR3 sequences, about 30% of them singletons. CDR1 is SGHRS and CDR2 is YFSETQ in the germline V gene. CDR3 length: 14 amino acids. This clonotype occurred many times. Its antigen is not known. The junction shows a germline mismatch at one end, possibly a read error. This sequence originates from a newborn girl in good health. The rearrangement uses TRBV5-1 and TRBJ1-4, with TRBD1 identical over 9 bases. Material for sequencing was cord blood. The CDR3 sequence is CASSLGQGGEKLFF. In DNA form, the CDR3 reads TGTGCCAGCAGCTTGGGACAGGGAGGCGAAAAACTGTTTTTT.